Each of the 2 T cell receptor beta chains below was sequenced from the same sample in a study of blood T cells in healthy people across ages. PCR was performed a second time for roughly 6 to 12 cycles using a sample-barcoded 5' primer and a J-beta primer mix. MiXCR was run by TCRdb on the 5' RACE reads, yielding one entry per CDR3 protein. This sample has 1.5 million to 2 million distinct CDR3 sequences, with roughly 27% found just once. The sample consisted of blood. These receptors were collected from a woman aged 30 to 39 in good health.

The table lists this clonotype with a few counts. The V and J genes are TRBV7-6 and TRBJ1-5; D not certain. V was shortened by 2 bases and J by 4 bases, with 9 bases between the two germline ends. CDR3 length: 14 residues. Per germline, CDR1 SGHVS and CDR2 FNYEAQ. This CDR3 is CASSLSRINQPQHF. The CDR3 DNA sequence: TGTGCCAGCAGCTTATCTAGAATTAATCAGCCCCAGCATTTT.

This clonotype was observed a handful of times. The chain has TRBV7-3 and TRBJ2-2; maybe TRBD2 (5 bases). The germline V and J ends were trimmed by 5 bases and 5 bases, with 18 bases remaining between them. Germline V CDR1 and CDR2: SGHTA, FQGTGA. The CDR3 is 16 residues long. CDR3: CASSPSPSPGTGELFF. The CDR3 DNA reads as TGTGCCAGCAGCCCCTCCCCCTCACCGGGGACCGGGGAGCTGTTTTTT.